This TCR beta chain was recovered during a study of shared clonotypes between healthy human individuals. Using immunoSEQ multiplex PCR, the repertoire was profiled, and TCRdb retains in-frame clones only, with some absent. The table includes about 2,500,000 clones, just over 90% detected once. Germline V gene sequence: CDR1 SGHNT, CDR2 YYREEE (reference sequence). V was cut by 3 bases and J by 2 bases, with 12 bases left in between. This CDR3 spans 14 amino acids. Worth noting for this clone: Additional DNA sequences in this sample encode the identical CDR3.

The clonotype comes from a man between 18 and 29 years old in good health. V is TRBV5-4 and J is TRBJ2-7, with D perhaps TRBD1 or TRBD2 (5 bases each). Sequences were obtained from naive CD4+ T cells sorted from blood. Subset in this sample: CD45RA+ positively selected. The CDR3 DNA is TGTGCCAGCAGCTCGGGGCAGGGACCCTACGAGCAGTACTTC. It is translated as CASSSGQGPYEQYF.